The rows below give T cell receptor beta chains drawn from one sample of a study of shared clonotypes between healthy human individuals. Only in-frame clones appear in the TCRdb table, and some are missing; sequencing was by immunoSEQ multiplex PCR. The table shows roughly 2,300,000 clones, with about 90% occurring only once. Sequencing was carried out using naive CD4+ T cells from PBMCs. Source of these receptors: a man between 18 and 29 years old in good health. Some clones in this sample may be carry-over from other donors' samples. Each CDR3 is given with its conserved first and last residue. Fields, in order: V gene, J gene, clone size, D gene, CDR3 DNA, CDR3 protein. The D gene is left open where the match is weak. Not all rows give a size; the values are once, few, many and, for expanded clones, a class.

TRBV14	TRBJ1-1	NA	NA	TGTGCCAGTGGGCACTCGAACACTGAAGCTTTCTTT	CASGHSNTEAFF
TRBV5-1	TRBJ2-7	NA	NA	TGCGCCAGCAGCAGTGACAGGTTGAGCTCCTACGAGCAGTACTTC	CASSSDRLSSYEQYF
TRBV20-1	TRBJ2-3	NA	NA	TGCAGTGCCCAGGTTTCCGATACGCAGTATTTT	CSAQVSDTQYF
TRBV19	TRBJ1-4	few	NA	TGTGCCAGTAGCATACGCCTCCGGACAGATAATGAAAAACTGTTTTTT	CASSIRLRTDNEKLFF
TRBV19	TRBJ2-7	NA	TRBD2	TGTGCCAGTAGTATTATGGCGGGAGGGCCTTACGAGCAGTACTTC	CASSIMAGGPYEQYF
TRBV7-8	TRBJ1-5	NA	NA	TGTGCCAGCAGCCCCCTGGGGCCCGGTAAGGATCAGCCCCAGCATTTT	CASSPLGPGKDQPQHF
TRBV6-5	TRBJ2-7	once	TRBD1	TGTGCCAGCAGTGCAAGGACAGGGGGAACCTACGAGCAGTACTTC	CASSARTGGTYEQYF
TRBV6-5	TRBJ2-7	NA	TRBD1	TGTGCCAGCAGACAAGCCGGGACAGGAGCCTACGAGCAGTACTTC	CASRQAGTGAYEQYF
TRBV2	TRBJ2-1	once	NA	TGTGCCAGCAGTGAAAGGGGAAGGGTTGAGCAGTTCTTC	CASSERGRVEQFF
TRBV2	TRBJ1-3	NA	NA	TGTGCCAGCAGGCCGGGACACTCTGGAAACACCATATATTTT	CASRPGHSGNTIYF
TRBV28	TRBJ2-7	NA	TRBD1	TGTGCCAGCAGTTTATGGGCCGGGACAGGGCCCCACGAGCAGTACTTC	CASSLWAGTGPHEQYF
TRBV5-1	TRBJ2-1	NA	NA	TGCGCCAGCAGCTTGGCCCCAGGGGGGAATGAGCAGTTCTTC	CASSLAPGGNEQFF
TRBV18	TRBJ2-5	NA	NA	TGTGCCAGCTCACCCTTGAGCCAAGAGACCCAGTACTTC	CASSPLSQETQYF
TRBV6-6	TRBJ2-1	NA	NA	TGTGCCAGCAGTTACTCGGGGCTGAATGAGCAGTTCTTC	CASSYSGLNEQFF
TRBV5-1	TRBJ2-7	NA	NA	TGCGCCAGCAGCGTTACTAGGTCCCACGAGCAGTACTTC	CASSVTRSHEQYF
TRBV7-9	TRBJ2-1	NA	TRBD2	TGTGCCAGCAGCCGATTAGGGACTAGCGACCACAATGAGCAGTTCTTC	CASSRLGTSDHNEQFF
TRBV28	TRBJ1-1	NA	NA	TGTGCCAGCAGCTTTGGGACAAACCACGGAACTGAAGCTTTCTTT	CASSFGTNHGTEAFF
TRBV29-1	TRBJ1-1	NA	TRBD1	TGCAGCGGGAACAGGGGAGTAGGCACTGAAGCTTTCTTT	CSGNRGVGTEAFF
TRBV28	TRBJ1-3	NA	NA	TGTGCCAGCAGCCTAGGAGGGGCGGGGAACACCATATATTTT	CASSLGGAGNTIYF
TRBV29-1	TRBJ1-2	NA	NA	TGCAGCGTTGAATTTGTAGCATTGTCCTATGGCTACACCTTC	CSVEFVALSYGYTF
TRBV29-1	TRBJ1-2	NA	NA	TGCAGCGTGGGAGATAAGAACTATGGCTACACCTTC	CSVGDKNYGYTF
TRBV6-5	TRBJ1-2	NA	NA	TGTGCCAGCAGTTCCGGGGAAGGCTACACCTTC	CASSSGEGYTF
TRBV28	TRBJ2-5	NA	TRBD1	TGTGCCAGCAGTTCGGACAGGGGAGGTTACCAAGAGACCCAGTACTTC	CASSSDRGGYQETQYF
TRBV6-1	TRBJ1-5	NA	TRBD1	TGTGCCAGCACAGGACAGGGGAGCAATCAGCCCCAGCATTTT	CASTGQGSNQPQHF
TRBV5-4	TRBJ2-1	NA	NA	TGTGCCAGCAGCTTGGGTAGCCCTAATGAGCAGTTCTTC	CASSLGSPNEQFF
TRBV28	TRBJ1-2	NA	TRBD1	TGTGCCAGCAGTAACAGGGGATGGGGCTACACCTTC	CASSNRGWGYTF
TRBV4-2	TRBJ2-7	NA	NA	TGTGCCAGCAGCCAGATTTCAGGCGGTGCCTCCTACGAGCAGTACTTC	CASSQISGGASYEQYF
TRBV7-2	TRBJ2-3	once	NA	TGTGCCAGCAGATCGCTAGACGCAGATACGCAGTATTTT	CASRSLDADTQYF
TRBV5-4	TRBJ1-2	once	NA	TGTGCCAGCAGCTTGGGGCAGGGGACCGCTAACTATGGCTACACCTTC	CASSLGQGTANYGYTF
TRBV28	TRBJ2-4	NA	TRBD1	TGTGCCAGCAGTTTATTTGGCAGGGGGAATAACATTCAGTACTTC	CASSLFGRGNNIQYF
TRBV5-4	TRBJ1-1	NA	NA	TGTGCCAGCAGTCTAGTTCAGGGGAGGGCTGAAGCTTTCTTT	CASSLVQGRAEAFF
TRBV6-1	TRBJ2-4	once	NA	TGTGCCAGCAGTGAAGGGGGGACCAAAAACATTCAGTACTTC	CASSEGGTKNIQYF
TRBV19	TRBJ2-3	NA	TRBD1	TGTGCCAGTGAGGGACAGGGGTACGATACGCAGTATTTT	CASEGQGYDTQYF
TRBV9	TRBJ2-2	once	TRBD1	TGTGCCAGCGATGGACAGGGGGCAATCGGGGAGCTGTTTTTT	CASDGQGAIGELFF
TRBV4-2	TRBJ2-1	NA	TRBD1	TGTGCCAGCAGCCAAGATCGAGGCGGACAGGGGGGCAATGAGCAGTTCTTC	CASSQDRGGQGGNEQFF
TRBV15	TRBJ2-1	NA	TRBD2	TGTGCCACCAGCAATTTGGGACTAGCGGGAGTGAATGAGCAGTTCTTC	CATSNLGLAGVNEQFF
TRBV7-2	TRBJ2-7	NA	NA	TGTGCCAGCAGCCCATACAGCTTCTCCTACGAGCAGTACTTC	CASSPYSFSYEQYF
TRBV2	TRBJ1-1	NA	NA	TGTGCCAGCAGTGAGTCCTCCACTGAAGCTTTCTTT	CASSESSTEAFF
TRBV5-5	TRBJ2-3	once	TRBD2	TGTGCCAGCAGTTCACCGGTGGGCGGGAGGGACGTCGGAGATACGCAGTATTTT	CASSSPVGGRDVGDTQYF
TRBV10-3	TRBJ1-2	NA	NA	TGTGCCATCAGTGAGTCGACAACATATGGCTACACCTTC	CAISESTTYGYTF
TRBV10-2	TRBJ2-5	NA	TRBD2	TGCGCCAGCAGGATAGCGGGGAGGGAGACCCAGTACTTC	CASRIAGRETQYF
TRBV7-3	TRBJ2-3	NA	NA	TGTGCCAGCAGCTTAATGAGCTCTAGCACAGATACGCAGTATTTT	CASSLMSSSTDTQYF
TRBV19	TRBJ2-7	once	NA	TGTGCCAGTAAGGGGGGGTACTTCGACGAGCAGTACTTC	CASKGGYFDEQYF
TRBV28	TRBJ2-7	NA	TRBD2	TGTGCCAGCAGTTTACTGACCGGGGGGGCGTCCTACGAGCAGTACTTC	CASSLLTGGASYEQYF
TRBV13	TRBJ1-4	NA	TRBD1	TGTGCCAGCAGCTTAAGGGGACAGACAGAGGGAAAACTGTTTTTT	CASSLRGQTEGKLFF
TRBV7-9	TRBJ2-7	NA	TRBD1	TGTGCCAGCAGCTTCATGACAGGGCTCAACTACGAGCAGTACTTC	CASSFMTGLNYEQYF
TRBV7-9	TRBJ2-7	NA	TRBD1	TGTGCCAGCAGCACCGGGACAGGGGCCTCCTACGAGCAGTACTTC	CASSTGTGASYEQYF
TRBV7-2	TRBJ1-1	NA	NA	TGTGCCAGCAGCCTGGGACGGAGAATGAACACTGAAGCTTTCTTT	CASSLGRRMNTEAFF
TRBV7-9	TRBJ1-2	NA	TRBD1	TGTGCCAGCAGCCCAATCCACGGACAGGCCGACTATGGCTACACCTTC	CASSPIHGQADYGYTF
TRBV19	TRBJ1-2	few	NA	TGTGCCAGCCACCCCTGGCAGGCTTACTATGGCTACACCTTC	CASHPWQAYYGYTF
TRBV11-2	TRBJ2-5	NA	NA	TGTGCCAGCAGCTTAATGAGTGCGCAGGATGGGACCCAGTACTTC	CASSLMSAQDGTQYF
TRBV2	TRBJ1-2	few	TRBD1	TGTGCCAGCAGTCCGGACAGGATAGGGGGCTACACCTTC	CASSPDRIGGYTF
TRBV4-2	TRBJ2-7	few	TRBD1	TGTGCCAGCAGCCAAAGGACGGGACAGAGGGGCTACGAGCAGTACTTC	CASSQRTGQRGYEQYF
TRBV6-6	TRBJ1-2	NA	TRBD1	TGTGCCAGCAATGACAGGGATAGTGGCTATGGCTACACCTTC	CASNDRDSGYGYTF
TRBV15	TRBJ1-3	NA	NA	TGTGCCACCAGCAGAGATCTCGCTATGGGGGCTGGAAACACCATATATTTT	CATSRDLAMGAGNTIYF
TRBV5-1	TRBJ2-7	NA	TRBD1	TGCGCCAGCAGCCGTATCAGGGGGTACGAGCAGTACTTC	CASSRIRGYEQYF
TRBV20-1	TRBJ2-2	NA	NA	TGCAGTGCCAGATTGGACGGGGAGCTGTTTTTT	CSARLDGELFF
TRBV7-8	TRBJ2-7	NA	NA	TGTGCCAGCAGCTTACATCCCCTGGCGGAGATCCTCGAGCAGTACTTC	CASSLHPLAEILEQYF
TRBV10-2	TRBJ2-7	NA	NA	TGCGCCAGCAGTCCGTCGAGCGGTACCTACGAGCAGTACTTC	CASSPSSGTYEQYF